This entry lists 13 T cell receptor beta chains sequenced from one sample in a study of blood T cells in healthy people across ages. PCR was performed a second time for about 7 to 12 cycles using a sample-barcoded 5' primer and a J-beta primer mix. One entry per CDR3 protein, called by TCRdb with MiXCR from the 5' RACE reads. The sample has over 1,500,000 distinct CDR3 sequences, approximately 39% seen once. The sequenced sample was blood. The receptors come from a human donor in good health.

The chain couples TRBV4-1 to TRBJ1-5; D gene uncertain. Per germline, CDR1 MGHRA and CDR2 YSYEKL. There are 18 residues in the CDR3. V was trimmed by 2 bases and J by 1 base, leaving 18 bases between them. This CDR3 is CASSQRRGSLRSNQPQHF. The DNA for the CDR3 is TGCGCCAGCAGCCAAAGAAGAGGCAGCCTAAGGAGCAATCAGCCCCAGCATTTT.

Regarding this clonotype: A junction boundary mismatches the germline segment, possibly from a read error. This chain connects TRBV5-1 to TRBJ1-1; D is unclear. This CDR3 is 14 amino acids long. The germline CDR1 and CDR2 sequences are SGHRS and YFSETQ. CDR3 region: CASSLEGLNTEASF. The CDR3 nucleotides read TGCGCCAGCAGCTTGGAAGGGCTGAACACTGAAGCTTCCTTT.

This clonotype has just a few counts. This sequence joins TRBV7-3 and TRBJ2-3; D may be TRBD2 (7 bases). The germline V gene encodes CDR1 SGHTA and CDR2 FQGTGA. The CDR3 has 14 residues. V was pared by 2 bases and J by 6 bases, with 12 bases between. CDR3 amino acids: CASSLVGGRDTQYF. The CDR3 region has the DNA TGTGCCAGCAGCTTAGTGGGGGGGCGGGATACGCAGTATTTT.

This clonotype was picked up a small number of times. CDR3 protein: CASSQHRGGNTEAFF. The CDR3 coding sequence is TGTGCCAGCAGCCAACACCGGGGAGGGAACACTGAAGCTTTCTTT. The rearrangement joins TRBV7-2 to TRBJ1-1; the D is unclear. Germline V gives CDR1 SGHTA, CDR2 FQGNSA. CDR3 size: 15 residues. V was trimmed by 5 bases and J by 1 base, leaving 14 bases between them. Using reference TRBV7-2 and TRBJ1-1 for the parts outside the CDR3, the full variable domain is GAGVSQSPSNKVTEKGKDVELRCDPISGHTALYWYRQSLGQGLEFLIYFQGNSAPDKSGLPSDRFSAERTGGSVSTLTIQRTQQEDSAVYLCASSQHRGGNTEAFFGQGTRLTVV.

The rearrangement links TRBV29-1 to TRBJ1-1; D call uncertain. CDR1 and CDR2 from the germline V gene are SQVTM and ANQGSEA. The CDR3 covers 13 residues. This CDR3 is CTASSILNTEAFF. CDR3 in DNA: TGCACCGCCTCGAGTATCTTGAACACTGAAGCTTTCTTT.

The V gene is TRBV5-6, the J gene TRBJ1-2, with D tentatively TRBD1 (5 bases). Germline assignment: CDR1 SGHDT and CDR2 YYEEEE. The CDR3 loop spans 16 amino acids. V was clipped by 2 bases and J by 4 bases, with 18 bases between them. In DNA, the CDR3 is TGTGCCAGCAGCTTCCTCCCGGGACCTCCTCCCTATGGCTACACCTTC. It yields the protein CASSFLPGPPPYGYTF. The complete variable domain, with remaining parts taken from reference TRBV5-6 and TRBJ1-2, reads DAGVTQSPTHLIKTRGQQVTLRCSPKSGHDTVSWYQQALGQGPQFIFQYYEEEERQRGNFPDRFSGHQFPNYSSELNVNALLLGDSALYLCASSFLPGPPPYGYTFGSGTRLTVV.

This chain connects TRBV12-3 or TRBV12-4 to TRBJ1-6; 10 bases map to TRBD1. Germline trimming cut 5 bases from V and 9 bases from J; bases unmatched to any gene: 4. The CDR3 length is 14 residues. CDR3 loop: CASSRTGGSSPLHF. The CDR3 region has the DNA TGTGCCAGCAGTCGGACAGGGGGGAGTTCACCCCTCCACTTT.

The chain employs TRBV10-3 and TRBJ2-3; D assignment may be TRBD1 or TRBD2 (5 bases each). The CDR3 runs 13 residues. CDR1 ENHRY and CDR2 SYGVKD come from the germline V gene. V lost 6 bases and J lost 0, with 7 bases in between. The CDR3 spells CAIRGTSTDTQYF. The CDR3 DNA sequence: TGTGCCATCAGGGGGACCAGCACAGATACGCAGTATTTT.

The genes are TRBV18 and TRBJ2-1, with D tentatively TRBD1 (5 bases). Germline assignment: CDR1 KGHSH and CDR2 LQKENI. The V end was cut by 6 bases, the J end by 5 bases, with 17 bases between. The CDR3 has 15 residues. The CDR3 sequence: CASSFRPGLNNEQFF. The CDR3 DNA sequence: TGTGCCAGCTCTTTTCGCCCAGGGCTAAACAATGAGCAGTTCTTC.

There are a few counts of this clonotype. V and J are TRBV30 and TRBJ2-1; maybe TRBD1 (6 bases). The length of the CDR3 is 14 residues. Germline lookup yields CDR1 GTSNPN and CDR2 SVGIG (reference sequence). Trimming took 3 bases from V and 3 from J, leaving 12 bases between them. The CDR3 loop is CAWSYRDIYNEQFF. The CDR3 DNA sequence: TGTGCCTGGAGCTACAGGGATATCTACAATGAGCAGTTCTTC.

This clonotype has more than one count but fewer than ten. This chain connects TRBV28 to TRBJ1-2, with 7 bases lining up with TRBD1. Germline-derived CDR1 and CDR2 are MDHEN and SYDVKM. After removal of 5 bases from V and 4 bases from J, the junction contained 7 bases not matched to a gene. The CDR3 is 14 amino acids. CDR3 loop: CASSPQGQTYGYTF. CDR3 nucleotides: TGTGCCAGCAGTCCGCAGGGACAGACCTATGGCTACACCTTC.

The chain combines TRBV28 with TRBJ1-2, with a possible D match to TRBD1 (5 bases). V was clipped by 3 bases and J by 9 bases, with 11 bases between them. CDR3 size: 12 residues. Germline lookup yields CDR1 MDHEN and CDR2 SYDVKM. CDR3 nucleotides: TGTGCCAGCAGTTTGGGGCGGTTGCGCTACACCTTC. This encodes CASSLGRLRYTF.

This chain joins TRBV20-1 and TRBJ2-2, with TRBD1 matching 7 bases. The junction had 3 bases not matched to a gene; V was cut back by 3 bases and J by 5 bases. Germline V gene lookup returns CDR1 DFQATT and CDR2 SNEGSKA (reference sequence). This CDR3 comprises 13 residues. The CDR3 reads CSARQGVTGELFF. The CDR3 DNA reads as TGCAGTGCTAGGCAGGGGGTTACCGGGGAGCTGTTTTTT.